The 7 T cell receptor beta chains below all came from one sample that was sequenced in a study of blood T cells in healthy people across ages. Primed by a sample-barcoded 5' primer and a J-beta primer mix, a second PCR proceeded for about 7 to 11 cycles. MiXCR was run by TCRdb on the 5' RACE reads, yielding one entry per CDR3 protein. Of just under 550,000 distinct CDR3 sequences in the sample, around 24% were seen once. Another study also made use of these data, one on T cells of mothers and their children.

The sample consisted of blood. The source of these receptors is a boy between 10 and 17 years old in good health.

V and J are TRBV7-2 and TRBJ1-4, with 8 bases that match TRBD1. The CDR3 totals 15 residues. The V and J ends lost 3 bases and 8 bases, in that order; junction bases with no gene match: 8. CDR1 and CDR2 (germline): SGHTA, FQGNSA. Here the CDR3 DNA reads TGTGCCAGCAGCTTGGTGACAGGGGCCTGGGAAAAACTGTTTTTT. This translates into CASSLVTGAWEKLFF.

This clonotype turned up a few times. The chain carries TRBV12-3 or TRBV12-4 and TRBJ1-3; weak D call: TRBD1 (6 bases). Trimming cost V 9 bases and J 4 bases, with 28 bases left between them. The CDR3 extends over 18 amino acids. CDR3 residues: CASKAPGGTSLEGNTIYF. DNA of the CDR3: TGTGCCAGTAAAGCCCCGGGCGGGACATCCTTAGAGGGAAACACCATATATTTT.

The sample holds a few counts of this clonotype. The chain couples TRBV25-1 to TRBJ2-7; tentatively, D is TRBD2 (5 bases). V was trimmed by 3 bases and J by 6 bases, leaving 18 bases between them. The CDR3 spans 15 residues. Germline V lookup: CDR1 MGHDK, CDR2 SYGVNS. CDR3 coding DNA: TGTGCCAGCAGTGACCCGGGATCCTATGTGTCCGAGCAGTACTTC. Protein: CASSDPGSYVSEQYF.

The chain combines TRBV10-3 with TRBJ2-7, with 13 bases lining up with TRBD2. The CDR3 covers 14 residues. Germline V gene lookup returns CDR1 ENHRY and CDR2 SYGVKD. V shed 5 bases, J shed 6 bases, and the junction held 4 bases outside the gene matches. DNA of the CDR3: TGTGCCATCAGTACTAGCGGGAGGGCCCCCGAGCAGTACTTC. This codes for CAISTSGRAPEQYF.

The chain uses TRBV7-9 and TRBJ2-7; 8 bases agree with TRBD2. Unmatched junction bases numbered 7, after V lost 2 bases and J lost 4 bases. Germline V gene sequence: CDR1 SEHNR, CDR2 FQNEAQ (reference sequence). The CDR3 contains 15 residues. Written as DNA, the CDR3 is TGTGCCAGCAGCTTACTGAGCGGGGGAGGATACGAGCAGTACTTC. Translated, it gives CASSLLSGGGYEQYF.

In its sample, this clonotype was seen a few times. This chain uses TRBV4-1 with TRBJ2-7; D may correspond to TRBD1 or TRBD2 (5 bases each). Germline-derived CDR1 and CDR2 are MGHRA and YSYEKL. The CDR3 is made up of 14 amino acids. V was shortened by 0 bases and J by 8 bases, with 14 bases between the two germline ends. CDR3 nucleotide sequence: TGCGCCAGCAGCCAAGAATCTCTTAGGGGACAGCAGTACTTC. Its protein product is CASSQESLRGQQYF.

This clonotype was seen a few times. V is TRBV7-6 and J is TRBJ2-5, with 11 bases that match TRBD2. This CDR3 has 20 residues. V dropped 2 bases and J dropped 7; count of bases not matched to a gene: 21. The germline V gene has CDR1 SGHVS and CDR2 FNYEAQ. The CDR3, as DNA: TGTGCCAGCAGCTTACGAGACGGGGTAGCGGGGGGGCCTGGAAAAGGGACCCAGTACTTC. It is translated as CASSLRDGVAGGPGKGTQYF.